The source of this T cell receptor (beta chain) is a study of pediatric ulcerative colitis. Clones were sequenced by immunoSEQ multiplex PCR, and TCRdb holds only the in-frame ones, with some missing. The table has 60,000 to 75,000 clones, 75% to 85% seen once. The CDR3 loop spans 12 amino acids. Unmatched junction bases numbered 1, after V lost 0 bases and J lost 8 bases. Germline CDR1 is SGHRS and CDR2 is YFSETQ. Material for sequencing was blood. The receptor was isolated from a boy between 10 and 17 years old with moderate ulcerative colitis. The chain is built from TRBV5-1 and TRBJ1-1, with 7 nucleotides matching TRBD1. CDR3 sequence (DNA): TGCGCCAGCAGCTTGGGGGACAGAGAAGCTTTCTTT. Protein product: CASSLGDREAFF.